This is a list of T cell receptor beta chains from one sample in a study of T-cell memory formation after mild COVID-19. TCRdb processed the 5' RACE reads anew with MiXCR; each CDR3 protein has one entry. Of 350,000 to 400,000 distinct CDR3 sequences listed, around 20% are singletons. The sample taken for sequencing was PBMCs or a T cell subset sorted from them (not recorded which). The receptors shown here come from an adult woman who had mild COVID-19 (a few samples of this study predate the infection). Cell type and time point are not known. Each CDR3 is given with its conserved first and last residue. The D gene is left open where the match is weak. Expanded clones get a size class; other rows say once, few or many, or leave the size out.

CDR3nt: TGTGCCAGCAGCGAGCTGGCTAACACTGAAGCTTTCTTT
CDR3aa: CASSELANTEAFF
d_gene: NA
v_gene: TRBV7-3
j_gene: TRBJ1-1
abundance: NA

CDR3nt: TGTGCCAGCAGTTACTCGGGACAGGGGATTTACTACGAGCAGTACTTC
CDR3aa: CASSYSGQGIYYEQYF
d_gene: TRBD1
v_gene: TRBV6-5
j_gene: TRBJ2-7
abundance: many

CDR3nt: TGTGCCAGCAGCCGCCGGGACGGAGTCTCTGGGGCCAACGTCCTGACTTTC
CDR3aa: CASSRRDGVSGANVLTF
d_gene: NA
v_gene: TRBV7-8
j_gene: TRBJ2-6
abundance: few

CDR3nt: TGTGCCAGCACCTCGGATTGGTCCTACGAGCAGTACTTC
CDR3aa: CASTSDWSYEQYF
d_gene: NA
v_gene: TRBV12-3/TRBV12-4
j_gene: TRBJ2-7
abundance: many

CDR3nt: TGCGCCAGCAGCAGCTCACTAGCGGGAGGACAGAGCGACACCGGGGAGCTGTTTTTT
CDR3aa: CASSSSLAGGQSDTGELFF
d_gene: TRBD2
v_gene: TRBV5-1
j_gene: TRBJ2-2
abundance: many

CDR3nt: TGTGCCAGCAGCTTAGATTGGCGACGGCGGGGGGCCGGGGATACGCAGTATTTT
CDR3aa: CASSLDWRRRGAGDTQYF
d_gene: TRBD2
v_gene: TRBV7-2
j_gene: TRBJ2-3
abundance: few

CDR3nt: TGTGCCACCAGTGCCGACCCGAAAGGCAAGCAGTACTTC
CDR3aa: CATSADPKGKQYF
d_gene: NA
v_gene: TRBV24-1
j_gene: TRBJ2-7
abundance: NA

CDR3nt: TGTGCCAGCAGTGAAAAACTAGTACGCCCCTACAATGAGCAGTTCTTC
CDR3aa: CASSEKLVRPYNEQFF
d_gene: NA
v_gene: TRBV6-1
j_gene: TRBJ2-1
abundance: NA

CDR3nt: TGTGCCAGCAGCTTGTTCCAGGGCGGTGAGCAGTACTTC
CDR3aa: CASSLFQGGEQYF
d_gene: NA
v_gene: TRBV5-5
j_gene: TRBJ2-7
abundance: NA

CDR3nt: TGTGCCACCAGCAGAGATCTAGCGGGATCGGAAGAGACCCAGTACTTC
CDR3aa: CATSRDLAGSEETQYF
d_gene: TRBD2
v_gene: TRBV15
j_gene: TRBJ2-5
abundance: NA

CDR3nt: TGTGCCAGCAGTTTTGGAAGGGGGGTACAAGAGACCCAGTACTTC
CDR3aa: CASSFGRGVQETQYF
d_gene: NA
v_gene: TRBV27
j_gene: TRBJ2-5
abundance: NA

CDR3nt: TGTACCAGCAGTTCCGGGACAGAAAGTTATCCCCTCCACTTT
CDR3aa: CTSSSGTESYPLHF
d_gene: TRBD1
v_gene: TRBV3-1
j_gene: TRBJ1-6
abundance: NA

CDR3nt: TGTGCCTGGAACCGGGACAGGGGGCAGCAGTACTTC
CDR3aa: CAWNRDRGQQYF
d_gene: TRBD1
v_gene: TRBV30
j_gene: TRBJ2-7
abundance: NA

CDR3nt: TGTGCCAGCAGGGCCAGCCGATTAATTGAAGCTTTCTTT
CDR3aa: CASRASRLIEAFF
d_gene: NA
v_gene: TRBV7-2
j_gene: TRBJ1-1
abundance: NA

CDR3nt: TGTGCCAGCAGTTTCCAGGGGACGAACACTGAAGCTTTCTTT
CDR3aa: CASSFQGTNTEAFF
d_gene: NA
v_gene: TRBV27
j_gene: TRBJ1-1
abundance: many

CDR3nt: TGCGCCAGCAGCCAAGATCGGGAAAGGGGACAGGGGGTTGAGCAGTACTTC
CDR3aa: CASSQDRERGQGVEQYF
d_gene: TRBD1
v_gene: TRBV4-1
j_gene: TRBJ2-7
abundance: once

CDR3nt: TGTGCCAGCAGCTTGGGTCTGGGACCGAGCTCCTACGAGCAGTACTTC
CDR3aa: CASSLGLGPSSYEQYF
d_gene: NA
v_gene: TRBV5-4
j_gene: TRBJ2-7
abundance: NA

CDR3nt: TGTGCCAGCAGCGTAGCTACAGGGACAGGGGGCGTAGGTAGGACTGAAGCTTTCTTT
CDR3aa: CASSVATGTGGVGRTEAFF
d_gene: TRBD1
v_gene: TRBV9
j_gene: TRBJ1-1
abundance: few

CDR3nt: TGTGCCAGCAGTGAGGAAGAGGGGGGAAGCTACGAGCAGTACTTC
CDR3aa: CASSEEEGGSYEQYF
d_gene: NA
v_gene: TRBV25-1
j_gene: TRBJ2-7
abundance: NA

CDR3nt: TGCAGTGCTCCAGCCGGAGGGCCATCGGATGAGCAGTTCTTC
CDR3aa: CSAPAGGPSDEQFF
d_gene: NA
v_gene: TRBV20-1
j_gene: TRBJ2-1
abundance: few

CDR3nt: TGTGCCAGCAGTCGAGGGGGGCCAGCAACTAATGAAAAACTGTTTTTT
CDR3aa: CASSRGGPATNEKLFF
d_gene: NA
v_gene: TRBV6-6
j_gene: TRBJ1-4
abundance: NA

CDR3nt: TGTGCCAGCAGCTTTGGACTAGCGGGGACCCTCCAAGAGACCCAGTACTTC
CDR3aa: CASSFGLAGTLQETQYF
d_gene: TRBD2
v_gene: TRBV7-9
j_gene: TRBJ2-5
abundance: NA

CDR3nt: TGCAGCGTTGAATCCCCCCGCGCCCGCACGGGTGAGCAGTTCTTC
CDR3aa: CSVESPRARTGEQFF
d_gene: NA
v_gene: TRBV29-1
j_gene: TRBJ2-1
abundance: many

CDR3nt: TGTGCCAGCAGTCCCCGCGGGACTAGCGGGTTCGACAATGAGCAGTTCTTC
CDR3aa: CASSPRGTSGFDNEQFF
d_gene: TRBD2
v_gene: TRBV7-2
j_gene: TRBJ2-1
abundance: once

CDR3nt: TGCGCCAGCAGCTCGACAGGGTGGAATGAGCAGTTCTTC
CDR3aa: CASSSTGWNEQFF
d_gene: TRBD1
v_gene: TRBV5-1
j_gene: TRBJ2-1
abundance: NA

CDR3nt: TGTGCCAGCAGTCAATTCGGGACAGCCTTGGGCGAGCAGTACTTC
CDR3aa: CASSQFGTALGEQYF
d_gene: TRBD1
v_gene: TRBV11-3
j_gene: TRBJ2-7
abundance: few

CDR3nt: TGTGCCAGCTCACCGGGCGGGACAGGGGGCGTTCACGAGCAGTACTTC
CDR3aa: CASSPGGTGGVHEQYF
d_gene: TRBD1
v_gene: TRBV18
j_gene: TRBJ2-7
abundance: few

CDR3nt: TGTGCCAGCTCACCAGGACTGAGTAGCAATCAGCCCCAGCATTTT
CDR3aa: CASSPGLSSNQPQHF
d_gene: NA
v_gene: TRBV18
j_gene: TRBJ1-5
abundance: NA

CDR3nt: TGTGCCAGCGCTCTTACCGGAAGCTCCTACAATGAGCAGTTCTTC
CDR3aa: CASALTGSSYNEQFF
d_gene: NA
v_gene: TRBV9
j_gene: TRBJ2-1
abundance: few

CDR3nt: TGTGCCACCAGCGACAGGTCCCACGAGCAGTACTTC
CDR3aa: CATSDRSHEQYF
d_gene: NA
v_gene: TRBV24-1
j_gene: TRBJ2-7
abundance: NA

CDR3nt: TGTGCCAGCAGCTTAGCGGGCAGGGGGTTACGCACTGAAGCTTTCTTT
CDR3aa: CASSLAGRGLRTEAFF
d_gene: TRBD1
v_gene: TRBV7-6
j_gene: TRBJ1-1
abundance: many

CDR3nt: TGCGCCAGCAGCCCACATGAGACAGGGCTCACTGAAGCTTTCTTT
CDR3aa: CASSPHETGLTEAFF
d_gene: TRBD1
v_gene: TRBV5-1
j_gene: TRBJ1-1
abundance: few

CDR3nt: TGCGCCAGCAGCTTGGGGTCCGTAAGGAACACCGGGGAGCTGTTTTTT
CDR3aa: CASSLGSVRNTGELFF
d_gene: NA
v_gene: TRBV5-1
j_gene: TRBJ2-2
abundance: NA

CDR3nt: TGTGCCAGCAGCGTAGTCGGGTCGAACACCGGGGAGCTGTTTTTT
CDR3aa: CASSVVGSNTGELFF
d_gene: NA
v_gene: TRBV9
j_gene: TRBJ2-2
abundance: once

CDR3nt: TGTGCCAGCAGCAACAGGGTCGGGGGCAACGAGCAGTACTTC
CDR3aa: CASSNRVGGNEQYF
d_gene: NA
v_gene: TRBV7-8
j_gene: TRBJ2-7
abundance: few

CDR3nt: TGCGCCAGCAGCTTGGATGCAGCTAGGGGAACCAATGAGCAGTTCTTC
CDR3aa: CASSLDAARGTNEQFF
d_gene: NA
v_gene: TRBV5-1
j_gene: TRBJ2-1
abundance: NA

CDR3nt: TGCAGTGCTAGAGATGGGACAGGGGGCTATCAGCCCCAGCATTTT
CDR3aa: CSARDGTGGYQPQHF
d_gene: TRBD1
v_gene: TRBV20-1
j_gene: TRBJ1-5
abundance: NA

CDR3nt: TGTGCCAGCAGCCAAAGCGGGACTAGCGGAGGCACAGATACGCAGTATTTT
CDR3aa: CASSQSGTSGGTDTQYF
d_gene: TRBD2
v_gene: TRBV4-2
j_gene: TRBJ2-3
abundance: few

CDR3nt: TGTGCCAGCAGCTTAGTGGAGGGGGCACTGGGAGAGACCCAGTACTTC
CDR3aa: CASSLVEGALGETQYF
d_gene: NA
v_gene: TRBV7-2
j_gene: TRBJ2-5
abundance: NA

CDR3nt: TGTGCCATCTCCAGACTAGCGGATTACGAGCAGTACTTC
CDR3aa: CAISRLADYEQYF
d_gene: TRBD2
v_gene: TRBV10-3
j_gene: TRBJ2-7
abundance: NA

CDR3nt: TGTGCCAGCAGCTTAGGAGATCCGGGACAGAATAATGAAAAACTGTTTTTT
CDR3aa: CASSLGDPGQNNEKLFF
d_gene: TRBD1
v_gene: TRBV7-6
j_gene: TRBJ1-4
abundance: NA

CDR3nt: TGCAGCGTTGTCCCTAGCACAGATACGCAGTATTTT
CDR3aa: CSVVPSTDTQYF
d_gene: NA
v_gene: TRBV29-1
j_gene: TRBJ2-3
abundance: NA